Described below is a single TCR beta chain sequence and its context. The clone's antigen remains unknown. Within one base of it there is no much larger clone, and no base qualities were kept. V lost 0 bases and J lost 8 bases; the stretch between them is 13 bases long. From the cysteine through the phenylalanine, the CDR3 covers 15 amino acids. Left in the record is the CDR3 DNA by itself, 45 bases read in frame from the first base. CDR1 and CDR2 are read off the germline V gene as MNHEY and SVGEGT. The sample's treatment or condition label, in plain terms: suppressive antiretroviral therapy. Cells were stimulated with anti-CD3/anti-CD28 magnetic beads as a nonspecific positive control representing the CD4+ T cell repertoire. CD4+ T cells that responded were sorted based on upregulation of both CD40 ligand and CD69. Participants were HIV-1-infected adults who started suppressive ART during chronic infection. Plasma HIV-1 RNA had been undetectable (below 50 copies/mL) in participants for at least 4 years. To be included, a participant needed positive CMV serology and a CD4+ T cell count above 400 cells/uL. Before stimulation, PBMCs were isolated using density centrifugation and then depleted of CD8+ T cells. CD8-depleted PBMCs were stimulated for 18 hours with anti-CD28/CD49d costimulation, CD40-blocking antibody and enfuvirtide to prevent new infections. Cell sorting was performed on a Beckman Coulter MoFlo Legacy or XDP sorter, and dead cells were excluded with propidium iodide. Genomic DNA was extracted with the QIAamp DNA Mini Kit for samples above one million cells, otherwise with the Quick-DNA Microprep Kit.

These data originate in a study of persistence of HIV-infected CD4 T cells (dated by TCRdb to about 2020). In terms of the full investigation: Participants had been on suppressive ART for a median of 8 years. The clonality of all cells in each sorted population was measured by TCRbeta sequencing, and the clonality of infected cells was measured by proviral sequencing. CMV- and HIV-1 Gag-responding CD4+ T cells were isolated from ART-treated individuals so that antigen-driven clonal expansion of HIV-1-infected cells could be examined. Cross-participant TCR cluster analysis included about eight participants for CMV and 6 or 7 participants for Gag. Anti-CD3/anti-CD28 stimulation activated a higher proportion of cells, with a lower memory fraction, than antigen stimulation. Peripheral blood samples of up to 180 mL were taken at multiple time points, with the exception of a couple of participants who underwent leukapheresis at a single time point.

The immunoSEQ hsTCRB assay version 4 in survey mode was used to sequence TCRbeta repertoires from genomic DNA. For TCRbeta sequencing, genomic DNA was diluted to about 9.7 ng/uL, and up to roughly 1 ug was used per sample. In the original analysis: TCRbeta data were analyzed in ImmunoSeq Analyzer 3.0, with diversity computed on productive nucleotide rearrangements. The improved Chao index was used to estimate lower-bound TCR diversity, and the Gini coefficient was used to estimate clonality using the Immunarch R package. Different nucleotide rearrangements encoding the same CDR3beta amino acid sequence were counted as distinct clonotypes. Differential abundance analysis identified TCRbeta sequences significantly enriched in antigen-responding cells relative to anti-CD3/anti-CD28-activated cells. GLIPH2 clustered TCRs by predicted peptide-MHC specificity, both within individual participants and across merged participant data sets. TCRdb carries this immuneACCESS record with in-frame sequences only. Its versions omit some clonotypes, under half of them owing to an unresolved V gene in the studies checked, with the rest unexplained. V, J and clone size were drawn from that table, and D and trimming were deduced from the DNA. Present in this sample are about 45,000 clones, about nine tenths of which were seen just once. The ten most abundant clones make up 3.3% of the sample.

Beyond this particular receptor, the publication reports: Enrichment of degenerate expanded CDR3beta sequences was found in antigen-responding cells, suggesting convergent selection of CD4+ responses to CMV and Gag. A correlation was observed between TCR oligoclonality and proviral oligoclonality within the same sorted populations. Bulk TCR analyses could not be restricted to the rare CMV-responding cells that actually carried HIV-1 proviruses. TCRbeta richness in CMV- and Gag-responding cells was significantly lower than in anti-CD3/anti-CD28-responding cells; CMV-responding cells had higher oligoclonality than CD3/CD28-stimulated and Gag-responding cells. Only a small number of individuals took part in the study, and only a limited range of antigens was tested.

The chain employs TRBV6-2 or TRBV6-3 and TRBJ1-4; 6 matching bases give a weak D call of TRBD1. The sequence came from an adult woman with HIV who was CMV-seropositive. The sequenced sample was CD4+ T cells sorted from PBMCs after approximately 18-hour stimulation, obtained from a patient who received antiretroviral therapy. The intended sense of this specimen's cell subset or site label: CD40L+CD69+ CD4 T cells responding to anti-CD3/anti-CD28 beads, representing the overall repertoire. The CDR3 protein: CASSYSPGVKEKLFF. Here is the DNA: TGTGCCAGCAGTTACTCGCCAGGGGTAAAGGAAAAACTGTTTTTT.